Listed below are T cell receptor beta chains from one sample, sequenced in a study of PD-L1 blockade in urothelial cancer. Profiling relied on immunoSEQ multiplex PCR, and the TCRdb table lists in-frame clones only, not all of them. The sample contains fewer than 95,000 clones, roughly 84% of which appear only once. The sequences come from PBMCs, collected around atezolizumab (anti-PD-L1) treatment. The receptor set was obtained from a man in his fifties or sixties with urothelial cancer. Both conserved end residues are part of each CDR3.

TRBV9	TRBJ2-2	CASSVAGRVSSGELFF
TRBV27	TRBJ1-4	CASSFHLGQGGNEKLFF
TRBV7-8	TRBJ2-2	CASSSRVTNTGELFF
TRBV19	TRBJ1-3	CASSIDAGGSGNTIYF
TRBV28	TRBJ2-7	CASSLGGLGGDYEQYF
TRBV4-3	TRBJ2-7	CASSQDRVGAGYEQYF
TRBV6-5	TRBJ1-6	CASSRGRSHNSPLHF
TRBV7-2	TRBJ2-3	CASSSRPQSDTQYF
TRBV2	TRBJ2-3	CASSGWTTPSTDTQYF
TRBV25-1	TRBJ1-2	CASSESGRRGGYTF
TRBV11-2	TRBJ2-1	CASIPPGLPSNEQFF
TRBV7-3	TRBJ2-2	CASSTQGPGELFF
TRBV5-8	TRBJ2-5	CASSLAPGETQYF
TRBV5-1	TRBJ2-7	CASSPHLAGAGEQYF
TRBV6-5	TRBJ2-3	CASSYAQGSDTQYF
TRBV18	TRBJ2-2	CASSPVAGATNTGELFF
TRBV6-5	TRBJ1-2	CASRSPQGALGYTF
TRBV19	TRBJ2-7	CASSIAQGLAYEQYF
TRBV7-9	TRBJ1-1	CASSPRDTPNTEAFF
TRBV19	TRBJ1-2	CASSMGQGWGYTF
TRBV19	TRBJ1-2	CASSIDVGRVNYGYTF
TRBV5-8	TRBJ1-2	CASSSFKAGEGGYTF
TRBV5-4	TRBJ2-5	CASSLGGLAQETQYF
TRBV25-1	TRBJ1-2	CASNTGSYGYTF
TRBV5-1	TRBJ2-7	CASSLWRQGTDEQYF
TRBV7-2	TRBJ2-5	CASSLDREETQYF
TRBV9	TRBJ1-2	CASSGQTGNYGYTF
TRBV19	TRBJ2-3	CASKGQGAADTQYF
TRBV5-4	TRBJ2-1	CASSLGGITRTTTEQFF
TRBV27	TRBJ1-2	CASSTQGRAGYTF
TRBV5-1	TRBJ1-2	CASSLGQLRTRGYTF
TRBV7-2	TRBJ1-2	CASSLTDRGLNGYTF
TRBV7-8	TRBJ2-5	CASSLPSAETQYF
TRBV13	TRBJ2-2	CASSLWTSGYTRNTGELFF
TRBV7-2	TRBJ2-7	CASSSGLAGWSYEQYF
TRBV5-1	TRBJ2-7	CASSPTGQEQYF
TRBV5-4	TRBJ2-7	CASSLFGTGYEQYF